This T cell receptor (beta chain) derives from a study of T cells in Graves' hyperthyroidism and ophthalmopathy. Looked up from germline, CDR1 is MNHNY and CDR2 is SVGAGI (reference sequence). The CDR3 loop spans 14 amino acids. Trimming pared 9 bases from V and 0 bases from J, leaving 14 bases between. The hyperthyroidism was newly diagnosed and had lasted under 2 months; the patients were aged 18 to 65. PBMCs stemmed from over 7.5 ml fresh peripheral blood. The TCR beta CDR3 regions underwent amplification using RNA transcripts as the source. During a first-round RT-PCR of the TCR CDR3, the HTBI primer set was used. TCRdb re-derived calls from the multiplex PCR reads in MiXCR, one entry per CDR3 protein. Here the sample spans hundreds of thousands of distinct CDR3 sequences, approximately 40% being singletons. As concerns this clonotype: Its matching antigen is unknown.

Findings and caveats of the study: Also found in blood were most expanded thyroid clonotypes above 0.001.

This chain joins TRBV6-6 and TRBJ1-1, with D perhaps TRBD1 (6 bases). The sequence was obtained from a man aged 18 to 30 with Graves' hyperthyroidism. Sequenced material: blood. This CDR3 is CASSRGYMNTEAFF. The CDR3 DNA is TGTGCCAGTTCCAGGGGTTACATGAACACTGAAGCTTTCTTT.